The following is a T cell receptor beta chain sequence with its context. The target antigen is unknown. The source of the sample is a study of T cell responses to AZD1222 COVID-19 vaccine. Study-level information: Combined were second doses at about 4 or about 12 weeks. Points from the study as a whole: At baseline, seropositivity was found in only 6 or 7 AZD1222 recipients. White British people made up most donors, females outnumbered males, and clonal diversity was possibly underestimated. Reportedly, nearly half of unique spike TCRs recognized epitopes outside B.1.351/B.1.1.7 mutations.

Repertoires were generated with immunoSEQ multiplex PCR, while TCRdb's copy carries only in-frame clones and drops some. This repertoire shows 150,000 to 180,000 clones, about 88% found once; its top ten account for approximately 3.1%. The V gene's germline CDR1 is MNHEY and CDR2 SVGAGI. This CDR3 is 13 amino acids long. Trimming took 0 bases from V and 2 from J, leaving 4 bases between them. Sequenced here: peripheral blood, sampled on day 0 of AZD1222 vaccination. V gene TRBV6-5 combines with J gene TRBJ1-2, with D unresolved. This receptor was taken from an adult in good health. The CDR3 sequence is CASSYSGNYGYTF. The CDR3 DNA reads as TGTGCCAGCAGTTACTCCGGGAACTATGGCTACACCTTC.